The subject of this entry is one T cell receptor (beta chain). Measured with immunoSEQ multiplex PCR; TCRdb has only the in-frame clones, and not every one. The sample has more than 200,000 clones; roughly 84% are singletons. This sample was included in a study of blood T cell repertoires in COVID-19. Germline CDR1 reads MNHEY; CDR2 reads SVGAGI. The CDR3 spans 13 residues. The V end lost 9 bases, the J end lost 2 bases, and 12 bases lay between the germline ends. The rearrangement links TRBV6-5 to TRBJ2-3; tentatively, D is TRBD2 (5 bases). The source material was peripheral blood. This clonotype was sampled from a woman aged 40 to 50 with active or convalescent COVID-19. The CDR3 sequence is CASRRDYTDTQYF. In DNA form, the CDR3 reads TGTGCCAGTAGGAGAGACTACACAGATACGCAGTATTTT.